One and the same sample provided the 27 T cell receptor beta chains below, sequenced in a study of cytomegalovirus exposure and HLA in healthy donors. The PCR employed 60 Vbeta primers together with 13 Jbeta primers. Libraries were prepared by immunoSEQ multiplex PCR; TCRdb keeps only in-frame clonotypes and omits some of them. Of under 150,000 clones listed, around three quarters are singletons. The sample comprised PBMCs. These receptors were obtained from a man between 18 and 35 years old in good health and CMV-seronegative.

Points on this clone: At the DNA level, this CDR3 is encoded by other sequences in the same sample as well. This sequence joins TRBV19 and TRBJ2-7; perhaps TRBD1 as D (5 bases). This CDR3 is 13 amino acids long. Deletions cut 3 bases from V and 3 bases from J, with 9 bases between. Germline lookup yields CDR1 LNHDA and CDR2 SQIVND (reference sequence). The CDR3 coding sequence is TGTGCCAGTAGTATTGGCCAGGGCTACGAGCAGTACTTC. Amino acid sequence: CASSIGQGYEQYF.

V is TRBV29-1 and J is TRBJ1-1; no reliable D call. Trimming took 0 bases from V and 10 from J, leaving 12 bases between them. CDR3 size: 12 residues. CDR1 SQVTM and CDR2 ANQGSEA come from the germline V gene. The CDR3 protein is CSVEDKPRGAFF. The CDR3 DNA sequence: TGCAGCGTTGAAGATAAACCCCGAGGAGCTTTCTTT.

This clone has only a few counts. The gene calls are TRBV5-6 and TRBJ1-6; 9 positions match TRBD1. The CDR3 length is 17 residues. V gave up 0 bases and J gave up 3 bases; unmatched junction bases: 4. Germline V gene lookup returns CDR1 SGHDT and CDR2 YYEEEE. CDR3 bases: TGTGCCAGCAGCTTGGCGACAGGGGGAGTCTATAATTCACCCCTCCACTTT. Protein: CASSLATGGVYNSPLHF.

This chain links TRBV5-1 with TRBJ1-1; weak D call: TRBD1 (6 bases). Germline values: CDR1 SGHRS, CDR2 YFSETQ. V lost 0 bases and J lost 3, with 6 bases in between. The CDR3 has 13 residues. DNA for the CDR3: TGCGCCAGCAGCTTGGCAGGGGACACTGAAGCTTTCTTT. Its protein product is CASSLAGDTEAFF.

The CDR3 loop is CASSLAKNTEAFF. CDR3 in DNA: TGTGCCAGCAGCTTAGCCAAGAACACTGAAGCTTTCTTT. The chain employs TRBV7-9 and TRBJ1-1; D gene ambiguous. V lost 0 bases to trimming and J lost 1 base, with 3 bases between them. This CDR3 spans 13 amino acids. CDR1 is SEHNR and CDR2 is FQNEAQ in the germline V gene (reference sequence). Drawing the rest from reference TRBV7-9 and TRBJ1-1, the complete variable domain is DTGVSQNPRHKITKRGQNVTFRCDPISEHNRLYWYRQTLGQGPEFLTYFQNEAQLEKSRLLSDRFSAERPKGSFSTLEIQRTEQGDSAMYLCASSLAKNTEAFFGQGTRLTVV.

J is TRBJ1-2 and V is TRBV14; possible D gene TRBD1, 5 bases. Germline CDR1 is SGHDN and CDR2 is FVKESK. V was clipped by 1 base and J by 2 bases, with 14 bases between them. The CDR3 spans 16 residues. As DNA, the CDR3 is TGTGCCAGCAGCCAAGTAGTCCAGGGTGTGAACTATGGCTACACCTTC. Translated: CASSQVVQGVNYGYTF.

The sample holds a few counts of this clone. The rearrangement uses TRBV2 and TRBJ2-7, with 10 bases fitting TRBD1. The CDR3 has 14 amino acids. Germline loops: CDR1 SNHLY, CDR2 FYNNEI. Trimming took 2 bases from V and 4 from J; bases not matched to a gene: 2. CDR3 nucleotides: TGTGCCAGCAGTGAATCGGGACAGGGGTACGAGCAGTACTTC. It encodes CASSESGQGYEQYF.

The V gene is TRBV5-1, the J gene TRBJ1-2, with TRBD1 matching 9 bases. The V and J ends lost 3 bases and 1 base, in that order; junction bases with no gene match: 7. Germline lookup yields CDR1 SGHRS and CDR2 YFSETQ. The CDR3 is 16 amino acids. Here the CDR3 reads CASSSQGQGLNYGYTF. The DNA of the CDR3 is TGCGCCAGCAGCTCCCAAGGACAGGGGCTTAACTATGGCTACACCTTC.

This clone was counted a few times. The gene calls are TRBV4-1 and TRBJ1-2; 7 nucleotides agree with TRBD1. This CDR3 comprises 16 residues. V lost 4 bases and J lost 0; bases outside the gene matches: 8. Per germline, CDR1 MGHRA and CDR2 YSYEKL. The CDR3 sequence: CASSRVSGTANYGYTF. The CDR3 DNA reads as TGCGCCAGCAGCCGCGTATCCGGGACAGCTAACTATGGCTACACCTTC.

Regarding this clone: Additional DNA sequences in this sample encode the identical CDR3. The CDR3 DNA reads TGTGCCAGCTCACCACTCGACCAGGGGACAGGGACTTATGGCTACACCTTC. Protein product: CASSPLDQGTGTYGYTF. V and J are TRBV18 and TRBJ1-2; 9 nucleotides agree with TRBD1. The CDR3 runs to 17 residues. CDR1 and CDR2 (germline): KGHSH, LQKENI. V lost 1 base, J lost 5 bases, and 11 bases stayed unmatched.

This chain joins TRBV29-1 and TRBJ2-3, with 15 bases matching TRBD2. There are 17 residues in the CDR3. The germline CDR1 and CDR2 sequences are SQVTM and ANQGSEA. V was pared by 5 bases and J by 2 bases, with 8 bases of the junction left unmatched. CDR3 region: CSVSPGLAGGFTDTQYF. DNA for the CDR3: TGCAGCGTTTCTCCGGGACTAGCGGGGGGCTTCACAGATACGCAGTATTTT.

This rearrangement joins TRBV4-2 to TRBJ2-5; 9 nucleotides agree with TRBD1. Germline CDR1 and CDR2: LGHNA and YNFKEQ. V trimming: 10 bases; J trimming: 5 bases; junction bases outside the gene matches: 5. This CDR3 comprises 12 residues. This CDR3 reads CATTGGGETQYF. The CDR3 nucleotides read TGTGCCACTACAGGGGGCGGGGAGACCCAGTACTTC.

The chain is built from TRBV13 and TRBJ1-2; D unresolved. Germline-derived CDR1 and CDR2 are PRHDT and FYEKMQ (reference sequence). V lost 2 bases to trimming and J lost 3 bases, with 10 bases between them. The CDR3 contains 14 residues. CDR3 nucleotide sequence: TGTGCCAGCAGCTTACGGTCCGATTACTATGGCTACACCTTC. The encoded protein is CASSLRSDYYGYTF.

This clone was detected a few times. This rearrangement joins TRBV4-3 to TRBJ1-5; D not certain. Trimming cost V 1 base and J 3 bases, with 19 bases left between them. Germline V gene data show CDR1 as LGHNA and CDR2 as YSLEER. This CDR3 spans 18 amino acids. CDR3 coding DNA: TGCGCCAGCAGCCAAGGAGTCTATGAGGCAGACCACAATCAGCCCCAGCATTTT. This sequence encodes CASSQGVYEADHNQPQHF.

About this clone: The same CDR3 is also encoded by other DNA sequences in this sample. The gene calls are TRBV19 and TRBJ1-2; 7 nucleotides agree with TRBD1. V lost 9 bases, J lost 0 bases, and 4 bases stayed unmatched. From germline, CDR1 is LNHDA and CDR2 SQIVND (reference sequence). This CDR3 region has 13 residues. CDR3 protein: CASSDRPNYGYTF. CDR3 bases: TGTGCCAGCTCGGACAGGCCTAACTATGGCTACACCTTC.

This chain links TRBV18 with TRBJ2-1, with D possibly matching TRBD1 (5 bases). Trimming took 3 bases from V and 1 from J, leaving 7 bases between them. Germline V gives CDR1 KGHSH, CDR2 LQKENI. The CDR3 is 14 residues long. The CDR3 loop reads CASSPAGSYNEQFF. As DNA, the CDR3 is TGTGCCAGCTCACCCGCAGGGTCCTACAATGAGCAGTTCTTC.

This chain joins TRBV14 and TRBJ2-1; possible D gene TRBD2, 5 bases. Per germline, CDR1 SGHDN and CDR2 FVKESK. The CDR3 has 16 residues. V lost 4 bases and J lost 6, with 19 bases in between. Written as DNA, the CDR3 is TGTGCCAGCAGCCCCACCCGGACTGGAGAGATCAATGAGCAGTTCTTC. As protein: CASSPTRTGEINEQFF.

V and J are TRBV25-1 and TRBJ1-4; D not certain. The germline V gene has CDR1 MGHDK and CDR2 SYGVNS. The CDR3 consists of 14 residues. V gave up 4 bases and J gave up 7 bases, with 13 bases separating them. The CDR3 DNA is TGTGCCAGCAGTGTCCGGGTCCGTGGTGAAAAACTGTTTTTT. Translation: CASSVRVRGEKLFF.

J is TRBJ2-7 and V is TRBV2; D possibly corresponds to TRBD1 (6 bases). Germline loops: CDR1 SNHLY, CDR2 FYNNEI. Deletions cut 1 base from V and 4 bases from J, with 14 bases between. This CDR3 is built from 15 residues. CDR3 sequence: CASSEELGARYEQYF. The CDR3 DNA is TGTGCCAGCAGTGAAGAGTTGGGGGCCAGGTACGAGCAGTACTTC.

This clone has just one count. V usage is TRBV30 and J usage is TRBJ1-1; D remains unclear. Germline V gene data show CDR1 as GTSNPN and CDR2 as SVGIG (reference sequence). V lost 4 bases, J lost 4 bases, and 10 bases lay in between. The CDR3 has 12 amino acids. This CDR3 is CAWIPRFTEAFF. The CDR3 nucleotides are TGTGCCTGGATTCCCAGGTTCACTGAAGCTTTCTTT.

The chain joins TRBV7-6 to TRBJ2-1; TRBD1 matches at 8 bases. V lost 5 bases and J lost 3; bases outside the gene matches: 12. Per germline, CDR1 SGHVS and CDR2 FNYEAQ. The CDR3 contains 17 residues. The CDR3 nucleotides read TGTGCCAGCAGCCCTTTGACAGGGGACCGGATCTACAATGAGCAGTTCTTC. Its translation: CASSPLTGDRIYNEQFF.

The chain combines TRBV2 with TRBJ1-3; D gene unclear. The CDR3 is 16 residues long. Germline loops: CDR1 SNHLY, CDR2 FYNNEI. Trimming pared 5 bases from V and 1 base from J, leaving 15 bases between. The CDR3 region has the DNA TGTGCCAGCAGTCGTAACGGGGAATCGTCTGGAAACACCATATATTTT. This gives the protein CASSRNGESSGNTIYF.

V and J are TRBV10-3 and TRBJ1-3; D uncertain. Germline CDR1 reads ENHRY; CDR2 reads SYGVKD. The CDR3 contains 14 residues. V was pared by 0 bases and J by 4 bases, with 7 bases between. The CDR3 DNA follows: TGTGCCATCAGTGAGTCGCAGAAGGGAAACACCATATATTTT. It specifies CAISESQKGNTIYF.

A word on this clone: The identical CDR3 is also encoded by other nucleotide sequences in the sample. V is TRBV6-5 and J is TRBJ1-2, with TRBD1 matching over 8 bases. The CDR3 has 14 residues. Germline assignment: CDR1 MNHEY and CDR2 SVGAGI. Trimming cost V 0 bases and J 5 bases; bases outside gene matches: 2. CDR3 nucleotide sequence: TGTGCCAGCAGTTACTCTGACAGGGGATATGGCTACACCTTC. It yields the protein CASSYSDRGYGYTF.

CDR3 DNA sequence: TGTGCCAGCAGCTCGGAGACAGGGGGCTCGGGGAATCAGCCCCAGCATTTT. Protein product: CASSSETGGSGNQPQHF. The chain employs TRBV7-9 and TRBJ1-5; 10 nucleotides line up with TRBD1. The length of the CDR3 is 17 residues. The V gene's germline CDR1 is SEHNR and CDR2 FQNEAQ (reference sequence). V trimming: 4 bases; J trimming: 4 bases; junction bases outside the gene matches: 10.

This chain uses TRBV7-2 with TRBJ2-4; 11 bases align to TRBD2. Germline V gives CDR1 SGHTA, CDR2 FQGNSA. With 4 bases clipped from V and 9 bases from J, the junction kept 5 bases outside the gene matches. This CDR3 contains 14 residues. CDR3 loop: CASSSPTSGAIQYF. DNA of the CDR3: TGTGCCAGCAGCTCTCCGACTAGCGGGGCCATTCAGTACTTC.

This chain links TRBV5-1 with TRBJ2-7; the match to TRBD1 covers 9 bases. The CDR3 has 14 amino acids. CDR1 and CDR2 from the germline V gene are SGHRS and YFSETQ. V dropped 2 bases and J dropped 2; count of bases not matched to a gene: 2. The CDR3 DNA follows: TGCGCCAGCAGCTTACAGGGGGCAACCTACGAGCAGTACTTC. This translates into CASSLQGATYEQYF.